These T cell receptor beta chains were read from a single sample in a study of T-cell reconstitution after alpha-beta-depleted transplantation in children. TCRdb reanalysed the PCR reads using MiXCR and keeps one entry per CDR3 protein. Among roughly 500,000 distinct CDR3 sequences listed, approximately 32% were seen once. The sample was PBMCs from the stem cell graft donor, taken from the stem cell graft. All receptors derive from a human donor who donated a stem cell graft to a child with aplastic anemia. CDR3s include the opening cysteine and the closing phenylalanine or tryptophan. A D gene is named only where the DNA matches it firmly. Size tells how often a clone was seen (once, few, many) or the class of an expanded clone, and some rows leave it out.

j_call clone_size v_call cdr3_length d_call cdr3_nt cdr3_aa
TRBJ2-3 . TRBV5-1 15 . TGCGCCAGCAGCTTAAGGGGGGCTAGCACAGATACGCAGTATTTT CASSLRGASTDTQYF
TRBJ2-7 few TRBV6-1 15 TRBD1 TGTGCCAGCAGTGAAGCCCACAGGGGAACCTACGAGCAGTACTTC CASSEAHRGTYEQYF
TRBJ2-1 . TRBV5-1 16 TRBD2 TGCGCCAGCAGCTTGGGGGGTAGCGGGAGCTACAATGAGCAGTTCTTC CASSLGGSGSYNEQFF
TRBJ1-2 few TRBV5-1 13 . TGCGCCAGCCGGGCAGCAAATTCCTATGGCTACACCTTC CASRAANSYGYTF
TRBJ2-1 few TRBV7-3 16 TRBD1 TGTGCCAGCAGCTTAACGTTAGGGGGCCCGAAAAATGAGCAGTTCTTC CASSLTLGGPKNEQFF
TRBJ2-3 . TRBV7-2 17 TRBD2 TGTGCCAGCAGCTTAGTTAGTGGACTAGTGCGCACAGATACGCAGTATTTT CASSLVSGLVRTDTQYF
TRBJ2-5 few TRBV20-1 13 . TGCAGTGCTGCGAGACAAGTTCAAGAGACCCAGTACTTC CSAARQVQETQYF
TRBJ2-5 few TRBV29-1 16 TRBD2 TGCAGCGTTGTAATGGGGGTGCTAGCGGCCGGCGAGACCCAGTACTTC CSVVMGVLAAGETQYF
TRBJ1-1 . TRBV7-3 13 . TGTGCCAGCAGCTCCCAGGGGCTGGCCGAAGCTTTCTTT CASSSQGLAEAFF
TRBJ2-7 few TRBV7-2 13 . TGTGCCAGCAGCTTAGTCAGGGAGTACGAGCAGTACTTC CASSLVREYEQYF
TRBJ2-5 once TRBV7-9 17 . TGTGCCAGCAGCTTGAGCGGCGGGATGCTACCCCAAGAGACCCAGTACTTC CASSLSGGMLPQETQYF
TRBJ2-1 few TRBV6-1 15 . TGTGCCAGCAGTGGAACATTGGGTGGGTACAATGAGCAGTTCTTC CASSGTLGGYNEQFF
TRBJ1-1 few TRBV6-2/TRBV6-3 15 TRBD1 TGTGCCAGCAGTGCCGGGACAGGCTTGAACACTGAAGCTTTCTTT CASSAGTGLNTEAFF
TRBJ1-2 . TRBV5-1 13 . TGCGCCAGCACCATGCAGGGAAGGGATGGCTACACCTTC CASTMQGRDGYTF
TRBJ2-7 . TRBV18 14 TRBD1 TGTGCCAGCTCACCAATACAGGGGGTAGCCGAGCAGTACTTC CASSPIQGVAEQYF
TRBJ2-5 . TRBV3-1 16 TRBD1 TGTGCCAGCAGCCAACGGACAGGGGGTAACCGAGAGACCCAGTACTTC CASSQRTGGNRETQYF
TRBJ2-3 . TRBV24-1 12 . TGTGCCACCAGTGATCCCCTTGATACGCAGTATTTT CATSDPLDTQYF
TRBJ1-1 . TRBV29-1 15 . TGCAGCGTTGTCAGGGCGACCCGACAGCGCGCTGAAGCTTTCTTT CSVVRATRQRAEAFF
TRBJ2-4 . TRBV12-3/TRBV12-4 13 . TGTGCCAGCAGCCTGGGGGGATGGGACATTCAGTACTTC CASSLGGWDIQYF
TRBJ2-3 few TRBV4-3 16 . TGCGCCAGCAGCCAAGACGAGAGGTCTAGCACAGATACGCAGTATTTT CASSQDERSSTDTQYF
TRBJ2-1 . TRBV20-1 15 TRBD2 TGCAGTGCCCCACGCGGACTAGCGGGGAACAATGAGCAGTTCTTC CSAPRGLAGNNEQFF
TRBJ2-1 few TRBV5-6 11 . TGTGCCAGCAGCTTCCTCCATGAGCAGTTCTTC CASSFLHEQFF
TRBJ2-1 few TRBV11-1 21 TRBD2 TGTGCCAGCAGCTTAGCTACTACCAAAACCGGGACTAGCGGGAGTCTCCATGAGCAGTTCTTC CASSLATTKTGTSGSLHEQFF
TRBJ2-2 . TRBV6-5 16 . TGTGCCAGCAGTTACTCCCCAGCAGCGGGCACCGGGGAGCTGTTTTTT CASSYSPAAGTGELFF
TRBJ2-1 . TRBV6-5 15 . TGTGCCAGCAGTTACTGGGTGGCAGGAGCAAATGAGCAGTTCTTC CASSYWVAGANEQFF
TRBJ2-1 . TRBV15 15 . TGTGCCACCAGCCCCCAGGGTAGCCCCTACAATGAGCAGTTCTTC CATSPQGSPYNEQFF
TRBJ1-1 . TRBV9 14 TRBD1 TGTGCCAGCAGCGGAGACAGGGGGCGGACTGAAGCTTTCTTT CASSGDRGRTEAFF
TRBJ2-3 few TRBV6-2/TRBV6-3 14 TRBD1 TGTGCCAGCAGTTACGGACAGGGGCCAGATACGCAGTATTTT CASSYGQGPDTQYF
TRBJ2-7 . TRBV5-1 13 . TGCGCCAGCAGCTTGGGGGAAGTCTACGAGCAGTACTTC CASSLGEVYEQYF
TRBJ2-1 few TRBV27 15 TRBD2 TGTGCCAGCAGCCTGGAGCGGGAGGGCTACAATGAGCAGTTCTTC CASSLEREGYNEQFF
TRBJ2-5 . TRBV7-8 13 . TGTGCCAGCAGCAACCGGAGAGAAGAGACCCAGTACTTC CASSNRREETQYF
TRBJ2-4 few TRBV7-2 12 . TGTGCCAGCAGCTTAAGGGCACCGGTTCAGTACTTC CASSLRAPVQYF
TRBJ2-1 . TRBV15 12 . TGTGCCACCAGCACCCAGGGCTATGAGCAGTTCTTC CATSTQGYEQFF
TRBJ2-3 . TRBV15 16 TRBD2 TGTGCCACCAGCAGAGGGGCTAGCGGGAGCACAGATACGCAGTATTTT CATSRGASGSTDTQYF
TRBJ2-1 . TRBV12-3/TRBV12-4 15 TRBD2 TGTGCCAGCAGTCCCCTAGCGGGAGTGTTTAATGAGCATTTCTTC CASSPLAGVFNEHFF
TRBJ2-7 few TRBV7-9 13 . TGTGCCAGCAGCTTAAACTCCCCCTACGAGCAGTACTTC CASSLNSPYEQYF
TRBJ2-5 . TRBV20-1 14 TRBD2 TGCAGTGCCAGGACTAGCGGGAGGAGAGAGACCCAGTACTTC CSARTSGRRETQYF
TRBJ1-2 . TRBV18 15 TRBD1 TGTGCCAGCTCACCCGGGACAGGGGTTGGCTATGGCTACACCTTC CASSPGTGVGYGYTF
TRBJ2-1 . TRBV6-4 17 TRBD2 TGTGCCAGCAATACGGGACTAGCGGGAGTCCCGTACAATGAGCAGTTCTTC CASNTGLAGVPYNEQFF
TRBJ1-5 . TRBV2 15 TRBD1 TGTGCCAGCAAGGGACAGGGGCTACCCGAACAGCCCCAGCATTTT CASKGQGLPEQPQHF
TRBJ2-7 . TRBV28 14 . TGTGCCAGCACCACTCGGGCCGGAGCCTACGAGCAGTACTTC CASTTRAGAYEQYF
TRBJ2-7 . TRBV7-2 15 TRBD2 TGTGCCAGCAGCTTAGAAGTAGCGGGAGGGTACGAGCAGTACTTC CASSLEVAGGYEQYF
TRBJ2-1 few TRBV20-1 14 TRBD2 TGCAGTGCTTACCTAGCGGGAGGTACGAATGAGCAGTTCTTC CSAYLAGGTNEQFF
TRBJ1-1 few TRBV6-2/TRBV6-3 17 . TGTGCCACCGTCAAAGGTATAGGGGATGGAAGGAACACTGAAGCTTTCTTT CATVKGIGDGRNTEAFF
TRBJ2-2 . TRBV5-5 15 . TGTGCCAGCAGCTTGGCCGGCAGTAACACCGGGGAGCTGTTTTTT CASSLAGSNTGELFF
TRBJ2-1 few TRBV20-1 16 TRBD2 TGCAGTGCTCCTAAATGGACTAGCCTCTTCTACAATGAGCAGTTCTTC CSAPKWTSLFYNEQFF
TRBJ2-1 few TRBV7-2 16 TRBD1 TGTGCCAGCAGGTCCCCCGGGACAGGGACGGTAAATGAGCAGTTCTTC CASRSPGTGTVNEQFF
TRBJ1-2 few TRBV12-3/TRBV12-4 13 . TGTGCCAGCAGTCCCGGGACTTCGAATGGCTACACCTTC CASSPGTSNGYTF
TRBJ2-2 few TRBV7-8 15 . TGTGCCAGCAGCTTAGCGGGTACGATCACCGGGGAGCTGTTTTTT CASSLAGTITGELFF